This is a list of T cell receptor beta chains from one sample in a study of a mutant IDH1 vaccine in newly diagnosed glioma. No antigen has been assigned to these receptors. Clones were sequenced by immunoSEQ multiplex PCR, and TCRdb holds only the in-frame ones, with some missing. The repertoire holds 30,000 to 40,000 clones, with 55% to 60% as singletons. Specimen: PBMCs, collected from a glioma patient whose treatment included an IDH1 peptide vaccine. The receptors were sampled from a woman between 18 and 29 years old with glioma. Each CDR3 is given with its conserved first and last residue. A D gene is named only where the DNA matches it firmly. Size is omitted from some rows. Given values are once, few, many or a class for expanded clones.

CASSAGGFTEAFF	TGTGCCAGCAGTGCTGGGGGCTTCACTGAAGCTTTCTTT	NA	TRBV6-1	TRBJ1-1	NA
CASSQDAYGYTF	TGCGCCAGCAGCCAAGATGCATACGGCTACACCTTC	NA	TRBV4-1	TRBJ1-2	NA
CASSHPRQGGNQPQHF	TGTGCCAGCAGCCACCCGCGACAGGGAGGCAATCAGCCCCAGCATTTT	medium-sized	TRBV6-6	TRBJ1-5	TRBD1
CASSLADPSYEQYF	TGTGCCAGCAGCTTGGCAGACCCATCCTACGAGCAGTACTTC	NA	TRBV11-1	TRBJ2-7	NA
CASSPRGTSGYEQYF	TGTGCCAGCAGCCCCCGAGGGACTAGCGGCTACGAGCAGTACTTC	medium-sized	TRBV7-8	TRBJ2-7	TRBD2
CATSNAGYTGELFF	TGTGCCACCAGCAACGCGGGATACACCGGGGAGCTGTTTTTT	NA	TRBV15	TRBJ2-2	NA
CASSDRGGGETQYF	TGTGCCAGCAGCGACAGGGGAGGTGGCGAGACCCAGTACTTC	few	TRBV27	TRBJ2-5	TRBD1
CASSLLSRANNSPLHF	TGTGCCAGCAGCTTGTTAAGCAGGGCAAATAATTCACCCCTCCACTTT	few	TRBV7-2	TRBJ1-6	NA
CASSPGQERGYTF	TGTGCCAGCAGTCCGGGACAGGAAAGGGGCTACACCTTC	NA	TRBV25-1	TRBJ1-2	TRBD1
CASSFSGITYEQYF	TGTGCCAGCAGTTTCTCAGGGATTACCTACGAGCAGTACTTC	NA	TRBV27	TRBJ2-7	NA
CAIKTNRDTGELFF	TGTGCCATCAAAACGAACAGGGACACCGGGGAGCTGTTTTTT	few	TRBV10-3	TRBJ2-2	NA
CASGLTPGLLYTF	TGTGCTAGTGGTTTGACACCGGGACTCCTCTACACCTTC	NA	TRBV12-5	TRBJ1-2	NA
CASSLGRWGTPSYNEQFF	TGTGCCAGCAGCTTAGGCCGATGGGGGACACCCTCCTACAATGAGCAGTTCTTC	NA	TRBV7-8	TRBJ2-1	NA
CASSMAGGEETQYF	TGTGCCAGTAGTATGGCAGGGGGAGAGGAGACCCAGTACTTC	few	TRBV19	TRBJ2-5	TRBD1
CASSIATDTYGYTF	TGTGCCAGTAGTATAGCCACTGACACATATGGCTACACCTTC	NA	TRBV19	TRBJ1-2	NA
CASSGARGELFF	TGCGCCAGCAGCGGAGCCCGCGGGGAGCTGTTTTTT	NA	TRBV4-1	TRBJ2-2	NA
CASSFGSPAYNSPLHF	TGTGCCAGCAGCTTCGGTTCCCCGGCATATAATTCACCCCTCCACTTT	NA	TRBV13	TRBJ1-6	NA
CASSLTGPGAGYGYTF	TGTGCCAGCAGCTTGACTGGCCCAGGGGCGGGGTACGGCTACACCTTC	NA	TRBV5-4	TRBJ1-2	NA
CASSAQVNTEAFF	TGTGCCAGCAGTGCCCAGGTGAACACTGAAGCTTTCTTT	few	TRBV6-6	TRBJ1-1	NA
CASSQLEGRPDTQYF	TGCGCCAGCAGTCAGTTAGAGGGGAGACCAGATACGCAGTATTTT	NA	TRBV5-1	TRBJ2-3	NA
CASSTMGTIYF	TGTGCCAGCAGCACCATGGGCACCATATATTTT	medium-sized	TRBV5-5	TRBJ1-3	NA
CASSLELPKDTGELFF	TGTGCCAGCAGCTTAGAACTCCCTAAAGACACCGGGGAGCTGTTTTTT	NA	TRBV13	TRBJ2-2	NA
CASSETSTGTGGYTF	TGTGCCAGCAGTGAAACCTCTACCGGGACGGGCGGCTACACCTTC	NA	TRBV6-1	TRBJ1-2	NA
CASSLGRGANYGYTF	TGTGCCAGCAGTTTGGGGAGGGGGGCTAACTATGGCTACACCTTC	NA	TRBV27	TRBJ1-2	NA
CASRISGANVLTF	TGTGCCAGCCGGATCTCTGGGGCCAACGTCCTGACTTTC	NA	TRBV27	TRBJ2-6	NA
CASSLDWYEQYF	TGTGCCAGCAGCTTAGACTGGTATGAGCAGTACTTC	NA	TRBV7-9	TRBJ2-5	NA
CSAILNSGYTF	TGCAGTGCAATACTGAACTCTGGCTACACCTTC	NA	TRBV20-1	TRBJ1-2	NA
CASSLAGTSGRAGSYNEQFF	TGCGCCAGCAGCTTGGCCGGGACTAGCGGGAGGGCCGGATCCTACAATGAGCAGTTCTTC	NA	TRBV5-1	TRBJ2-1	TRBD2
CSVEPFTSASSYNEQFF	TGCAGCGTTGAACCATTTACTAGCGCGAGCTCCTACAATGAGCAGTTCTTC	NA	TRBV29-1	TRBJ2-1	TRBD2
CASSPGTVNSNQPQHF	TGTGCCAGCAGCCCGGGGACGGTGAATAGCAATCAGCCCCAGCATTTT	NA	TRBV7-8	TRBJ1-5	NA
CASSPYGTFVEQFF	TGTGCCAGCAGCCCGTACGGGACTTTTGTTGAGCAGTTCTTC	NA	TRBV5-6	TRBJ2-1	NA
CASSQNRENTEAFF	TGCGCCAGCAGTCAAAACAGGGAGAACACTGAAGCTTTCTTT	NA	TRBV4-1	TRBJ1-1	NA
CARSLRGFVVTSGPCEQYF	TGTGCCAGAAGCTTGCGGGGGTTTGTTGTGACTAGCGGTCCATGCGAGCAGTACTTC	few	TRBV5-3	TRBJ2-7	TRBD2
CATRDRVTYEQYF	TGTGCCACCCGGGACCGGGTTACCTACGAGCAGTACTTC	NA	TRBV10-3	TRBJ2-7	NA
CASAEGSKNIQYF	TGTGCTAGTGCAGAAGGCAGCAAAAACATTCAGTACTTC	NA	TRBV12-5	TRBJ2-4	NA
CASSWRAIWVGGNYGYTF	TGTGCCAGCAGTTGGAGGGCGATTTGGGTTGGTGGGAACTATGGCTACACCTTC	NA	TRBV27	TRBJ1-2	NA
CASSQDGTGASNQPQHF	TGCGCCAGCAGCCAAGATGGTACAGGGGCCTCCAATCAGCCCCAGCATTTT	NA	TRBV4-1	TRBJ1-5	TRBD1
CSVVLAGGNTIYF	TGCAGCGTTGTGCTGGCAGGGGGAAACACCATATATTTT	NA	TRBV29-1	TRBJ1-3	NA
CASSPGFSINYGYTF	TGTGCCAGTAGTCCGGGATTTTCCATTAACTATGGCTACACCTTC	NA	TRBV19	TRBJ1-2	NA
CATASTDTQYF	TGTGCCACCGCGTCCACAGATACGCAGTATTTT	NA	TRBV6-5	TRBJ2-3	NA
CASSPGTGAPYEQYF	TGTGCCAGCTCGCCCGGGACAGGGGCCCCCTACGAGCAGTACTTC	NA	TRBV18	TRBJ2-7	TRBD1
CAISEGRRYGYTF	TGTGCCATCAGTGAGGGGCGAAGATATGGCTACACCTTC	NA	TRBV10-3	TRBJ1-2	NA
CASSGNWGSQETQYF	TGTGCCAGCAGCGGGAATTGGGGATCCCAAGAGACCCAGTACTTC	NA	TRBV4-2	TRBJ2-5	NA
CASSESGQGDNEQFF	TGCGCCAGCAGTGAGTCTGGACAGGGAGACAATGAGCAGTTCTTC	NA	TRBV10-1	TRBJ2-1	TRBD1
CATSRAQQDPYEQYF	TGTGCCACCAGCAGAGCCCAGCAGGACCCCTACGAGCAGTACTTC	NA	TRBV15	TRBJ2-7	NA
CAISEVIGEAFF	TGTGCCATCAGTGAGGTTATAGGTGAAGCTTTCTTT	NA	TRBV10-3	TRBJ1-1	NA
CAWTGTNSPLHF	TGTGCCTGGACAGGAACAAATTCACCCCTCCACTTT	once	TRBV30	TRBJ1-6	NA
CASGLRAEDEQYF	TGTGCTAGTGGTTTGCGAGCGGAGGACGAGCAGTACTTC	NA	TRBV12-5	TRBJ2-7	NA
CASSSASGRSYNEQFF	TGTGCCAGCAGTTCCGCTAGCGGGAGATCCTACAATGAGCAGTTCTTC	NA	TRBV6-5	TRBJ2-1	TRBD2
CAISNAETETQYF	TGTGCCATCAGTAACGCAGAGACAGAGACCCAGTACTTC	NA	TRBV10-3	TRBJ2-5	NA
CASSLPSGFSSYNEQFF	TGTGCCAGCAGCTTACCTAGCGGATTTAGCTCCTACAATGAGCAGTTCTTC	NA	TRBV7-6	TRBJ2-1	TRBD2
CASSLGGPNEKLFF	TGTGCCAGCAGCTTAGGGGGACCCAATGAAAAACTGTTTTTT	once	TRBV7-2	TRBJ1-4	NA